What follows are 2 T cell receptor beta chains derived from one specimen sequenced in a study of blood T cells in healthy people across ages. Together with a sample-barcoded 5' primer, a J-beta primer mix was included in a second PCR lasting about 7 to 12 cycles. TCRdb analysed the 5' RACE reads with MiXCR anew, one entry per CDR3 protein. The top ten clones hold under 5% of a sample with 1.5 million or so distinct CDR3 sequences, roughly two fifths of them seen once. The sequencing sample was made of blood. Receptors were obtained from a woman under 30 in good health.

The chain is built from TRBV29-1 and TRBJ1-1; 8 bases line up with TRBD1. J was trimmed by 1 base and V by 6 bases; bases with no gene match: 7. Germline CDR1 and CDR2: SQVTM and ANQGSEA. The CDR3 totals 14 residues. This CDR3 is CSVARTGRNTEAFF. The CDR3 nucleotides are TGCAGCGTGGCGAGGACAGGGAGGAACACTGAAGCTTTCTTT.

The V and J genes are TRBV20-1 and TRBJ1-4; TRBD1 might be the D (6 bases). CDR3 length equals 16 residues. The V gene's germline CDR1 is DFQATT and CDR2 SNEGSKA (reference sequence). V gave up 0 bases and J gave up 0 bases, with 11 bases separating them. The CDR3 reads CSARDQGKATNEKLFF. The CDR3 nucleotides are TGCAGTGCTAGAGATCAGGGGAAAGCAACTAATGAAAAACTGTTTTTT.